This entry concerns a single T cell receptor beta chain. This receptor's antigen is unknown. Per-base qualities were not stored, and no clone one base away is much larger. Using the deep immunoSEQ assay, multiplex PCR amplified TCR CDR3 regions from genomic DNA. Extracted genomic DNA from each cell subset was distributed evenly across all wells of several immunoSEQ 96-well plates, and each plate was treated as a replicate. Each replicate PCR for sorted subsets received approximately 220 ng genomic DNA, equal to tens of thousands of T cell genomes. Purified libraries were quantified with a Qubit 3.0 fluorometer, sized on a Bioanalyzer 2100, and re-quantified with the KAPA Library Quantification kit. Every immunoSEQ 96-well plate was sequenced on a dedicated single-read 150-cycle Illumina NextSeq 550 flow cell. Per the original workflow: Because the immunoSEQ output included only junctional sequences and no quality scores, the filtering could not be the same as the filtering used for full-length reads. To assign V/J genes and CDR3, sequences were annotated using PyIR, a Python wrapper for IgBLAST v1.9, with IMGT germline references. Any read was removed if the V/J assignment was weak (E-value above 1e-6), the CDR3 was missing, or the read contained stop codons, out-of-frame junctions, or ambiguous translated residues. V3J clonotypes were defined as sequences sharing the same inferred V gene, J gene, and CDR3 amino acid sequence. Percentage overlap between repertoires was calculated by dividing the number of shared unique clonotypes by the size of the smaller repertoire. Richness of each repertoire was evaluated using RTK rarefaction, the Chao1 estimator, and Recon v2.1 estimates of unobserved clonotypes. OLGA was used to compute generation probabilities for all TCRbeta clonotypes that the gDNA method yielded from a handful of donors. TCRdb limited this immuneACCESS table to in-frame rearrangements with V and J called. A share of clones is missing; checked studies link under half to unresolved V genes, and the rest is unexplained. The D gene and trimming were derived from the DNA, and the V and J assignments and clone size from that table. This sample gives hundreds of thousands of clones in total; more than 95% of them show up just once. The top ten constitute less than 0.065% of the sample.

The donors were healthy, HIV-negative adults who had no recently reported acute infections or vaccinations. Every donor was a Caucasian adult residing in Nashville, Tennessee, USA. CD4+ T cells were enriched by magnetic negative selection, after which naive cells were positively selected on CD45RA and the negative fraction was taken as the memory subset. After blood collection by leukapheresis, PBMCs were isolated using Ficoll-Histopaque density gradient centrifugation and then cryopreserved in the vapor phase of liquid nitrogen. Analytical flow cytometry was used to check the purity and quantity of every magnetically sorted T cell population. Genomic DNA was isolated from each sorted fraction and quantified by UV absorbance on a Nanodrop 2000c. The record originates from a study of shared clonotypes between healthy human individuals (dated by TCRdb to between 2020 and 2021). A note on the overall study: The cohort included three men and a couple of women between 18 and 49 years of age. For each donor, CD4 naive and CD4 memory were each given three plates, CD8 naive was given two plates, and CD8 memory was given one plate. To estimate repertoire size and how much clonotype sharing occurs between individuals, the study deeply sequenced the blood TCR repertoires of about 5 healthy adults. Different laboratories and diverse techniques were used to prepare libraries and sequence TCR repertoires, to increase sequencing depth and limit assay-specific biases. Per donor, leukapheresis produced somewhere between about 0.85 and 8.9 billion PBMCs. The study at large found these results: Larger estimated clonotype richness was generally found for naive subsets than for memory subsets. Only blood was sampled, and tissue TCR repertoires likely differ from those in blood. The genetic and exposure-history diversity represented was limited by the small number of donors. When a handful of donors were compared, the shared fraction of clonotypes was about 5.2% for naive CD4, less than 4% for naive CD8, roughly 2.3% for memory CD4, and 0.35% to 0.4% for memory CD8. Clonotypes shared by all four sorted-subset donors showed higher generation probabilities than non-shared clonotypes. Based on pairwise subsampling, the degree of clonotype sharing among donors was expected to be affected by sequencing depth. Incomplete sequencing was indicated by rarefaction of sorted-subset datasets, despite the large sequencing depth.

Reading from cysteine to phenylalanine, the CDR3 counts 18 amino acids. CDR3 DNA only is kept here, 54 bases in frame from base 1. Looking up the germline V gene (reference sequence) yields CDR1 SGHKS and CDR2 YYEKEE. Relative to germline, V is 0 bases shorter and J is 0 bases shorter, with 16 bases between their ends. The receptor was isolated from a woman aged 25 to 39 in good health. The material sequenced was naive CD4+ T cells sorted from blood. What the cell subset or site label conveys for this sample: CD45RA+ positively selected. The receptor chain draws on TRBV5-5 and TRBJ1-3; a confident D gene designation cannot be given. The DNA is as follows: TGTGCCAGCAGCTTGGGGTGGAGTAGGCACAGCTCTGGAAACACCATATATTTT. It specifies CASSLGWSRHSSGNTIYF.